This T cell receptor beta chain derives from a study of T cells after yellow fever vaccination. Background on the study: Any fraction with a low cell number was prepared using SMART-Seq v4 Ultra Low Input. Study-wide findings and caveats: The CD4 and CD8 compartments had a small share of their clonotypes in common.

The authors made TCR cDNA by 5'RACE template switching, adding a universal primer site and UMIs. MiXCR was run by TCRdb on the 5' RACE reads, yielding one entry per CDR3 protein. This table holds approximately 30,000 distinct CDR3 sequences, 3.5% to 5% found once. Many counts were recorded for this clonotype. Its antigen is currently unknown. This CDR3 has 15 amino acids. The germline gives CDR1 MNHEY, CDR2 SVGEGT. The V gene lost 0 bases and the J gene lost 2 bases, with 8 bases spanning the gap. This clonotype was obtained from a man aged 25-45 years who received the YFV17D yellow fever vaccine. The sequences come from CD8+ T cells sorted from PBMCs, collected 5 days after the yellow fever booster vaccination. V gene TRBV6-2 or TRBV6-3 combines with J gene TRBJ1-5; D remains unclear. CDR3 coding DNA: TGTGCCAGCAGTTACTCCCCCATCGGCAATCAGCCCCAGCATTTT. It is translated as CASSYSPIGNQPQHF.